The 8 T cell receptor beta chains given below trace back to one sample, sequenced in a study of blood T cell repertoires in COVID-19 (dated by TCRdb to 2020 to 2021). Receptor libraries were prepared by the immunoSEQ multiplex PCR assay. TCRdb holds this immuneACCESS table with in-frame rearrangements only. Some clones are missing; in checked studies, unresolved V genes explain under half, and the rest has no known cause. The table for this sample lists about 250,000 clones; roughly 88% of them were counted only once. The top ten constitute approximately 30% of the sample. The material sequenced was peripheral blood. The receptors originated from a man in his forties with acute or convalescent COVID-19.

This clone was seen just once. The chain carries TRBV7-9 and TRBJ1-2; TRBD1 might be the D (6 bases). CDR3 size: 14 residues. V lost 5 bases, J lost 2 bases, and 12 bases lay in between. Per germline, CDR1 SEHNR and CDR2 FQNEAQ (reference sequence). CDR3 nucleotides: TGTGCCAGCAGCCATTCCGACAGGAACTATGGCTACACCTTC. The encoded protein is CASSHSDRNYGYTF.

The rearrangement joins TRBV27 to TRBJ1-5; unclear D gene. V lost 4 bases and J 3 bases, leaving 10 bases between the germline ends. CDR3 size: 14 residues. Per germline, CDR1 MNHEY and CDR2 SMNVEV (reference sequence). CDR3 sequence: CASSSVANNQPQHF. In nucleotides, the CDR3 is TGTGCCAGCAGTTCGGTCGCAAACAATCAGCCCCAGCATTTT.

V and J are TRBV5-1 and TRBJ2-7, with 11 bases lining up with TRBD1. After removal of 2 bases from V and 2 bases from J, the junction contained 6 bases not matched to a gene. The length of the CDR3 is 16 residues. Germline V CDR1 and CDR2: SGHRS, YFSETQ. CDR3 nucleotide sequence: TGCGCCAGCAGCTTCGGGACAGGGGGGACTACCTACGAGCAGTACTTC. It specifies CASSFGTGGTTYEQYF.

This clone was observed once. This chain joins TRBV7-9 and TRBJ2-2, with TRBD2 matching over 11 bases. The CDR3 contains 17 residues. CDR1 SEHNR and CDR2 FQNEAQ come from the germline V gene (reference sequence). Trimming took 5 bases from V and 7 from J; bases not matched to a gene: 12. Here the CDR3 DNA reads TGTGCCAGCAGCCCCCCGGTTAGCGGGAGGGTAGACGGGGAGCTGTTTTTT. Translated, it gives CASSPPVSGRVDGELFF.

This clone was seen a handful of times. The chain couples TRBV19 to TRBJ1-5, with D possibly being TRBD1 (5 bases). V was clipped by 3 bases and J by 6 bases, with 18 bases between them. CDR1 and CDR2 (germline): LNHDA, SQIVND (reference sequence). The CDR3 covers 16 residues. DNA for the CDR3: TGTGCCAGTAGTATGGAGGGCAGGGCCCGCCCTCAGCCCCAGCATTTT. Amino acid sequence: CASSMEGRARPQPQHF.

The chain is built from TRBV5-4 and TRBJ1-2; 10 bases align to TRBD1. Germline lookup yields CDR1 SGHNT and CDR2 YYREEE (reference sequence). Unmatched junction bases numbered 7, after V lost 3 bases and J lost 5 bases. This CDR3 spans 15 amino acids. CDR3 region: CASSSRDRGAYGYTF. DNA for the CDR3: TGTGCCAGCAGCTCCCGGGACAGGGGCGCGTATGGCTACACCTTC.

The V and J genes are TRBV6-2 or TRBV6-3 and TRBJ2-7; the D is unclear. The V gene lost 5 bases and the J gene lost 2 bases, with 7 bases spanning the gap. Germline CDR1 and CDR2: MNHEY and SVGEGT. The CDR3 spans 12 residues. Here the CDR3 reads CASSAAAYEQYF. CDR3 DNA sequence: TGTGCCAGCAGTGCTGCAGCCTACGAGCAGTACTTC.

This clone has more than one count but fewer than ten. The rearrangement joins TRBV6-5 to TRBJ2-7; maybe TRBD1 (6 bases). Trimming cost V 7 bases and J 3 bases, with 13 bases left between them. This CDR3 region has 13 residues. Germline V gene data show CDR1 as MNHEY and CDR2 as SVGAGI. The CDR3 coding sequence is TGTGCCAGCAAGTGGGGACAAGTCTACGAGCAGTACTTC. The encoded protein is CASKWGQVYEQYF.